This T cell receptor beta chain was captured by sequencing in a study of response to subunit inactivated influenza vaccine. In its sample, this clonotype was seen a few times. Using its own MiXCR run on the RT-PCR reads, TCRdb lists one record per CDR3 protein. The data contain just under 550,000 distinct CDR3 sequences, 20% to 25% of them singletons. Trimming removed 6 bases from V and 0 bases from J, with 14 bases in between. This CDR3 is built from 15 residues. These same records also appear under a second study, on T cells expressing NK-cell markers. In that study: UMI-tagged 5'RACE template switching yielded the TCR beta cDNA. Just one sequenced donor of eight was HCMV-seronegative, while seven were seropositive. Several of the donors also had these clonotypes leading their CD3+CD56-NKG2C+ fraction.

Here the sequenced sample was CD4+ T cells sorted from PBMCs, taken 11 to 12 days after vaccination. The receptor's source is a man aged 45-65 years who received an inactivated influenza vaccine. The chain recombines TRBV12-3 or TRBV12-4 with TRBJ1-2, with a tentative D call TRBD1 (5 bases). The CDR3 DNA sequence: TGTGCCAGCAGAGGGGCAAGACTTGCTAACTATGGCTACACCTTC. Amino acids: CASRGARLANYGYTF.